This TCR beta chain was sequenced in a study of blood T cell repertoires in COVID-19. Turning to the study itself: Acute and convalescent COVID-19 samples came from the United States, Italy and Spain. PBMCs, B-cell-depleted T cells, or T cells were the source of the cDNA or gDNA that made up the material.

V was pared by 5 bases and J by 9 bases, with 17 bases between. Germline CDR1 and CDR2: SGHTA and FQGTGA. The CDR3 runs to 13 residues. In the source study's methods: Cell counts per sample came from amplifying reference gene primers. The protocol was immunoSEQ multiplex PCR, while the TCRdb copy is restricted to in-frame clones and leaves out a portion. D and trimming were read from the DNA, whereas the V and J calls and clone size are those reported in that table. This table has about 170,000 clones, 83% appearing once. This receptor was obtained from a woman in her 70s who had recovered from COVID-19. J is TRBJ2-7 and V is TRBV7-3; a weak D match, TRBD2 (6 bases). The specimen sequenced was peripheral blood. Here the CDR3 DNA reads TGTGCCAGCAGCCCGGACTGGGGCGGGGTGCAGTACTTC. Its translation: CASSPDWGGVQYF.